Presented here are 17 T cell receptor beta chains from one specimen sequenced in a study of tumor-infiltrating T cells and Merkel cell polyomavirus. At the level of the study: CD8+ T cells recognized the Merkel cell polyomavirus KLL epitope.

The data were produced by immunoSEQ multiplex PCR, yet TCRdb's version contains in-frame clones alone and is incomplete. The repertoire holds about 25,000 clones, with 87% as singletons. All patients' tumors stained robustly positive for Merkel cell polyomavirus Large T antigen by immunohistochemistry. Sequencing was performed on lymph node tissue. The receptors shown here come from a man aged 50-59 years with Merkel cell carcinoma.

The chain is built from TRBV7-2 and TRBJ2-2, with a weak D call TRBD1 (6 bases). Germline V gene lookup returns CDR1 SGHTA and CDR2 FQGNSA. The CDR3 runs 16 residues. The V end lost 5 bases, the J end lost 4 bases, and 17 bases lay between the germline ends. CDR3 residues: CASSPRQAVGTGELFF. Written as DNA, the CDR3 is TGTGCCAGCAGCCCTCGACAGGCAGTCGGCACCGGGGAGCTGTTTTTT.

This rearrangement joins TRBV10-3 to TRBJ1-5; D is ambiguous. Germline V gene data show CDR1 as ENHRY and CDR2 as SYGVKD. V was clipped by 6 bases and J by 5 bases, with 11 bases between them. The CDR3 sequence is 13 residues long. CDR3 protein: CAIRQNFDQPQHF. The CDR3 coding sequence is TGTGCCATCAGACAAAATTTCGATCAGCCCCAGCATTTT.

V and J are TRBV6-4 and TRBJ2-7; TRBD1 matches at 9 bases. Germline V gene lookup returns CDR1 MRHNA and CDR2 SNTAGT. The CDR3 covers 16 residues. The V and J ends lost 6 bases and 1 base, in that order; junction bases with no gene match: 10. Written as DNA, the CDR3 is TGTGCCAGCAGCCCGAACAGGGGGCGCCCATCCTACGAGCAGTACTTC. This translates into CASSPNRGRPSYEQYF.

The V call is TRBV19, the J call TRBJ2-7; the match to TRBD1 covers 9 bases. From germline, CDR1 is LNHDA and CDR2 SQIVND (reference sequence). V lost 4 bases and J lost 7; bases outside the gene matches: 8. The CDR3 has 14 amino acids. The CDR3 sequence is CASSTGTGSWEQYF. CDR3 coding DNA: TGTGCCAGTAGTACCGGGACAGGGTCGTGGGAGCAGTACTTC.

The rearrangement uses TRBV7-9 and TRBJ1-2, with D possibly TRBD1 on 5 matching bases. V gave up 3 bases and J gave up 3 bases, with 11 bases separating them. The CDR3 runs 14 residues. Per the germline V gene, CDR1 is SEHNR and CDR2 is FQNEAQ (reference sequence). The CDR3 bases are TGTGCCAGCAGCTTGAACGGGGGGGACTATGGCTACACCTTC. Protein sequence: CASSLNGGDYGYTF.

The chain recombines TRBV7-8 with TRBJ1-2; D may be TRBD1 (6 bases). This CDR3 spans 15 amino acids. V shed 1 base and J shed 4 bases, with 13 bases lying between them. From germline, CDR1 is SGHVS and CDR2 FQNEAQ. CDR3 DNA: TGTGCCAGCAGCTTAGATCCAGGGGTAGGCTATGGCTACACCTTC. Amino acids: CASSLDPGVGYGYTF.

This clone was recorded once. The V call is TRBV19, the J call TRBJ2-2; D remains ambiguous. The CDR3 extends over 14 amino acids. Germline V gene sequence: CDR1 LNHDA, CDR2 SQIVND (reference sequence). Trimming took off 6 bases at V and 0 bases at J, with 8 bases between the two ends. CDR3 in amino acids: CASSKDSNTGELFF. CDR3 nucleotide sequence: TGTGCCAGTAGCAAAGACTCGAACACCGGGGAGCTGTTTTTT.

V and J are TRBV7-9 and TRBJ2-3; D remains unclear. Trimming stripped 5 bases from V and 2 bases from J, with 11 bases between. The germline V gene has CDR1 SEHNR and CDR2 FQNEAQ (reference sequence). This CDR3 contains 14 residues. The CDR3 nucleotides are TGTGCCAGCAGCCCATTGGGCTTCACAGATACGCAGTATTTT. Its translation: CASSPLGFTDTQYF.

The chain's CDR3 is CASSPPPDSYEQYF. In DNA, the CDR3 is TGTGCCAGCTCACCACCGCCAGACTCTTACGAGCAGTACTTC. The J gene is TRBJ2-7, the V gene TRBV18; no clear D. This CDR3 is 14 amino acids long. V was trimmed by 0 bases and J by 4 bases, leaving 10 bases between them. The germline CDR1 and CDR2 sequences are KGHSH and LQKENI.

A single count supports this clone. The CDR3 here is CASSGANYGYTF. In DNA, the CDR3 is TGTGCCAGCAGCGGGGCTAACTATGGCTACACCTTC. This chain connects TRBV28 to TRBJ1-2, with D unclear. Between the trimmed V and J ends, which lost 6 bases and 0 bases, there was a span of 5 bases. Germline CDR1 is MDHEN and CDR2 is SYDVKM. The CDR3 spans 12 residues.

The CDR3 bases are TGCGCCAGCAGCTTGGGGCAGATTCCTCGCACAGATACGCAGTATTTT. Translated, it gives CASSLGQIPRTDTQYF. The gene calls are TRBV5-1 and TRBJ2-3; D is undetermined. The CDR3 length is 16 residues. V lost 0 bases, J lost 1 base, and 12 bases lay in between. Germline V gene data show CDR1 as SGHRS and CDR2 as YFSETQ.

The V and J genes are TRBV7-6 and TRBJ2-7, with 7 positions matching TRBD1. Trimming cost V 5 bases and J 3 bases; bases outside gene matches: 7. The CDR3 is 14 amino acids. Germline V lookup: CDR1 SGHVS, CDR2 FNYEAQ. In DNA, the CDR3 is TGTGCCAGCAGCCCAGTGCCAGGGGGCTACGAGCAGTACTTC. Protein sequence: CASSPVPGGYEQYF.

This clone appeared a single time. The chain's CDR3 is CASSQGGLAGEQYF. CDR3 in DNA: TGTGCCAGTAGTCAAGGGGGACTAGCGGGCGAGCAGTACTTC. The rearrangement links TRBV19 to TRBJ2-7; 12 bases line up with TRBD2. The CDR3 covers 14 residues. The V gene's germline CDR1 is LNHDA and CDR2 SQIVND (reference sequence). The ends lost 5 bases at V and 6 bases at J; junction bases unmatched: 5.

V is TRBV11-2 and J is TRBJ2-3; TRBD2 agrees at 8 bases. The CDR3 is made up of 17 amino acids. From germline, CDR1 is SGHAT and CDR2 FQNNGV. Unmatched junction bases numbered 18, after V lost 5 bases and J lost 8 bases. Here the CDR3 DNA reads TGTGCCAGCAGCCAAAGGGTAGGCGGGGGGACCCCCGGTACGCAGTATTTT. This gives the protein CASSQRVGGGTPGTQYF. The variable domain in full, with the rest retrieved from reference TRBV11-2 and TRBJ2-3, is EAGVAQSPRYKIIEKRQSVAFWCNPISGHATLYWYQQILGQGPKLLIQFQNNGVVDDSQLPKDRFSAERLKGVDSTLKIQPAKLEDSAVYLCASSQRVGGGTPGTQYFGPGTRLTVL.

The chain carries TRBV6-4 and TRBJ2-2; 8 positions agree with TRBD1. The CDR3 loop spans 15 amino acids. From germline, CDR1 is MRHNA and CDR2 SNTAGT. Germline trimming cut 7 bases from V and 3 bases from J; bases unmatched to any gene: 7. The CDR3 DNA sequence: TGTGCCAGCACCCCAGGGACAGGTGACACCGGGGAGCTGTTTTTT. It specifies CASTPGTGDTGELFF.

This clone was counted only a few times. This chain joins TRBV6-1 and TRBJ2-1, with a tentative D call TRBD2 (5 bases). The CDR3 runs to 16 residues. Per the germline V gene, CDR1 is MNHNS and CDR2 is SASEGT. With 4 bases removed from V and 0 bases from J, the gap between germline ends came to 13 bases. CDR3 sequence: CASSGIRRSSYNEQFF. The DNA of the CDR3 is TGTGCCAGCAGTGGTATTAGGAGGAGCTCCTACAATGAGCAGTTCTTC.

The chain links TRBV6-1 to TRBJ2-7; 10 bases agree with TRBD1. Trimming at V came to 8 bases and at J to 7 bases, leaving 11 bases not matched to a gene. Germline V lookup: CDR1 MNHNS, CDR2 SASEGT. The CDR3 extends over 14 amino acids. The CDR3 region is CASFLPTGGREQYF. The DNA of the CDR3 is TGTGCCAGCTTCCTCCCGACAGGGGGCCGAGAGCAGTACTTC.